This is a list of T cell receptor beta chains from one sample in a study of regulatory T cells in long-lasting Graves disease. MiXCR was run by TCRdb on the multiplex PCR reads, yielding one entry per CDR3 protein. This sample carries about 420,000 distinct CDR3 sequences, roughly 15% of them seen once, and the ten largest clones take approximately 22%. This same sample was also part of a study on T cells in Graves' hyperthyroidism and ophthalmopathy.

This material consisted of peripheral blood mononuclear cells (PBMCs), taken at new diagnosis, from a patient treated with antithyroid drugs. These receptors were obtained from a woman in her late teens or twenties with Graves disease. The CDR3 runs from the conserved cysteine through the conserved F or W. Fields, in order: clone size, J gene, D gene, V gene, CDR3 protein, CDR3 DNA. D genes are given only for firm matches. Only some rows state a clone size, as once, few, many or a class for expanded clones.

>.|TRBJ2-7|.|TRBV7-9
CASSFGTADEQYF
TGTGCCAGCAGCTTTGGGACCGCGGACGAGCAGTACTTC
>few|TRBJ2-1|.|TRBV10-3
CAISELPYNEQFF
TGTGCCATCAGTGAACTTCCCTACAATGAGCAGTTCTTC
>many|TRBJ2-7|TRBD2|TRBV5-1
CASSFWREDHEQYF
TGCGCCAGCAGTTTCTGGCGGGAGGACCACGAGCAGTACTTC
>many|TRBJ2-1|TRBD2|TRBV10-3
CATSSGEWQFF
TGTGCCACATCTAGCGGAGAGTGGCAGTTCTTC
>few|TRBJ2-5|TRBD2|TRBV5-1
CASSEAGEETQYF
TGCGCCAGCAGTGAGGCGGGAGAAGAGACCCAGTACTTC
>.|TRBJ1-2|.|TRBV30
CAWSPLGYTF
TGTGCCTGGAGTCCCCTAGGGTACACCTTC
>few|TRBJ1-2|TRBD1|TRBV7-2
CASSQGGPFGGYTF
TGTGCCAGCAGTCAAGGGGGCCCCTTTGGGGGCTACACCTTC
>many|TRBJ2-1|TRBD2|TRBV6-1
CASSPGTSGTGYYNEQFF
TGTGCCAGCAGCCCCGGGACTAGCGGGACTGGATACTACAATGAGCAGTTCTTC
>.|TRBJ1-2|TRBD1|TRBV6-2/TRBV6-3
CAAQTGAFYGYTF
TGTGCCGCACAAACAGGGGCGTTCTATGGCTACACCTTC
>.|TRBJ2-2|.|TRBV9
CASSVLAGSNTGELFF
TGTGCCAGCAGCGTACTGGCGGGGTCGAACACCGGGGAGCTGTTTTTT
>many|TRBJ2-3|.|TRBV15
CATSRGENLADTQYF
TGTGCCACCAGCCGAGGGGAGAATCTAGCGGATACGCAGTATTTT
>few|TRBJ2-7|.|TRBV3-1
CASGGRTERSREQYF
TGTGCCAGCGGGGGGCGTACCGAACGATCGAGGGAGCAGTACTTC
>few|TRBJ2-1|TRBD2|TRBV7-7
CASSSGLAGTTNNEQFF
TGTGCTAGCAGCTCCGGACTAGCGGGAACGACAAACAATGAGCAGTTCTTC
>many|TRBJ1-1|TRBD1|TRBV29-1
CSVERGRVDTEAFF
TGCAGCGTTGAAAGGGGGCGGGTGGACACTGAAGCTTTCTTT
>many|TRBJ2-2|.|TRBV28
CASSISAGKVGELFF
TGTGCCAGCAGTATTTCCGCGGGGAAGGTTGGGGAGCTGTTTTTT
>.|TRBJ2-5|.|TRBV12-3/TRBV12-4
CATSFGGWETQYF
TGTGCCACCTCTTTCGGCGGCTGGGAGACCCAGTACTTC
>.|TRBJ2-1|.|TRBV10-1
CASGDGYNEQFF
TGCGCCAGCGGGGACGGTTACAATGAGCAGTTCTTC
>many|TRBJ2-5|.|TRBV5-8
CASSLADSQETQYF
TGTGCCAGCAGCTTGGCGGACAGCCAAGAGACCCAGTACTTC
>.|TRBJ2-1|.|TRBV6-1
CASTEPLTHNEQFF
TGTGCCAGCACCGAACCATTAACGCACAATGAGCAGTTCTTC
>.|TRBJ2-1|.|TRBV6-2/TRBV6-3
CASSYSRHLGYEQFF
TGTGCCAGCAGTTACTCGAGACATTTGGGGTATGAGCAGTTCTTC
>many|TRBJ2-1|TRBD1|TRBV5-1
CASRTGFNEQFF
TGCGCCAGCCGGACAGGATTCAATGAGCAGTTCTTC
>few|TRBJ1-6|.|TRBV2
CASSGQGNNSPLHF
TGTGCCAGCAGTGGTCAGGGAAATAATTCACCCCTCCACTTT
>.|TRBJ2-1|TRBD2|TRBV5-1
CASSQLAGVGNEQFF
TGCGCCAGCAGCCAACTAGCGGGAGTCGGGAATGAGCAGTTCTTC
>.|TRBJ2-7|TRBD1|TRBV18
CASSPPARQGAYEQYF
TGTGCCAGCTCACCACCCGCCCGACAGGGGGCCTACGAGCAGTACTTC
>many|TRBJ2-4|.|TRBV30
CAWSAGELAKNIQYF
TGTGCCTGGAGTGCGGGGGAATTAGCCAAAAACATTCAGTACTTC
>.|TRBJ2-2|TRBD1|TRBV9
CASSVDRGTTNTGELFF
TGTGCCAGCAGCGTTGACAGGGGCACTACGAACACCGGGGAGCTGTTTTTT
>many|TRBJ2-3|.|TRBV3-1
CASSQGYLSTDTQYF
TGTGCCAGCAGCCAGGGGTACCTAAGCACAGATACGCAGTATTTT
>.|TRBJ2-1|.|TRBV29-1
CSVAEYNEQFF
TGCAGCGTAGCGGAGTACAATGAGCAGTTCTTC
>.|TRBJ1-2|.|TRBV27
CASSPTPGRGYTF
TGTGCCAGCAGTCCTACACCGGGCAGGGGCTACACCTTC
>.|TRBJ2-2|.|TRBV18
CASSQGPRDGELFF
TGTGCCAGCTCACAAGGGCCCCGGGACGGGGAGCTGTTTTTT
>few|TRBJ1-5|TRBD1|TRBV6-2/TRBV6-3
CASSTTGTGQEPQHF
TGTGCCAGCAGCACTACCGGGACAGGTCAGGAGCCCCAGCATTTT
>.|TRBJ2-1|.|TRBV19
CASSMGVGNYNEQFF
TGTGCCAGTAGTATGGGGGTGGGAAACTACAATGAGCAGTTCTTC
>few|TRBJ2-2|.|TRBV12-3/TRBV12-4
CASSPNWSGNTGELFF
TGTGCCAGCAGCCCAAATTGGAGCGGAAACACCGGGGAGCTGTTTTTT
>few|TRBJ2-1|TRBD2|TRBV7-9
CARAGPNNEQFF
TGTGCCAGAGCGGGACCAAACAATGAGCAGTTCTTC
>many|TRBJ2-5|TRBD2|TRBV28
CASGGLAGQETQYF
TGTGCCAGCGGGGGACTAGCGGGCCAAGAGACCCAGTACTTC
>many|TRBJ1-1|.|TRBV10-3
CAISESDGEGTEAFF
TGTGCCATCAGTGAGTCGGATGGGGAAGGCACTGAAGCTTTCTTT
>.|TRBJ2-7|.|TRBV6-1
CASRRGQTSSYEQYF
TGTGCCAGCAGGCGCGGCCAGACCAGCTCCTACGAGCAGTACTTC
>.|TRBJ2-7|.|TRBV30
CAWRELISYEQYF
TGTGCCTGGAGGGAGCTTATTTCCTACGAGCAGTACTTC
>.|TRBJ2-7|.|TRBV7-2
CASSLGGALPTYEQYF
TGTGCCAGCAGCTTAGGAGGGGCTCTCCCTACCTACGAGCAGTACTTC
>many|TRBJ2-1|.|TRBV7-8
CASSRPSASYNEQFF
TGTGCCAGCAGCCGTCCTAGCGCTTCCTACAATGAGCAGTTCTTC
>many|TRBJ2-1|.|TRBV5-1
CASSKGTQLADEQFF
TGCGCCAGCAGCAAAGGGACTCAACTCGCGGATGAGCAGTTCTTC
>many|TRBJ2-7|TRBD1|TRBV11-1
CASSYELPGQGDYEQYF
TGTGCCAGCAGCTACGAACTTCCGGGACAGGGCGACTACGAGCAGTACTTC
>many|TRBJ2-1|.|TRBV12-3/TRBV12-4
CASGKTGAQFF
TGTGCCAGCGGTAAGACTGGCGCTCAGTTCTTC
>.|TRBJ1-1|TRBD1|TRBV20-1
CSARSGTEDTEAFF
TGCAGTGCTAGATCCGGGACAGAGGACACTGAAGCTTTCTTT
>many|TRBJ2-1|TRBD1|TRBV6-2/TRBV6-3
CASSPGTGVLHEQFF
TGTGCCAGCAGCCCCGGGACAGGGGTTTTGCATGAGCAGTTCTTC
>few|TRBJ2-2|.|TRBV12-3/TRBV12-4
CASAGPGGRAGELFF
TGTGCCAGCGCCGGACCAGGTGGCCGGGCCGGGGAGCTGTTTTTT
>few|TRBJ2-7|.|TRBV20-1
CSARDLVRDSYEQYF
TGCAGTGCTAGAGATTTAGTACGAGACTCCTACGAGCAGTACTTC
>few|TRBJ2-7|.|TRBV6-5
CASSSVFTYEQYF
TGTGCCAGCAGTTCGGTTTTTACCTACGAGCAGTACTTC
>many|TRBJ1-5|TRBD1|TRBV28
CASRGRGSPPQHF
TGTGCCAGCAGAGGCAGGGGGTCACCGCCCCAGCATTTT
>many|TRBJ1-5|.|TRBV28
CASSPNLHNQPQHF
TGTGCCAGCAGCCCAAATTTGCACAATCAGCCCCAGCATTTT
>many|TRBJ1-2|TRBD1|TRBV28
CASSLFGTGQNYGYTF
TGTGCCAGCAGTTTATTCGGGACAGGACAAAACTATGGCTACACCTTC
>.|TRBJ2-2|TRBD2|TRBV20-1
CSARRLAGKTGELFF
TGCAGTGCTAGAAGACTAGCGGGAAAAACCGGGGAGCTGTTTTTT
>few|TRBJ2-5|.|TRBV29-1
CSVVAETGLETQYF
TGCAGCGTTGTGGCCGAGACGGGCCTAGAGACCCAGTACTTC
>many|TRBJ2-5|TRBD2|TRBV2
CASRVALAGSETQYF
TGTGCCAGCAGGGTCGCGCTAGCGGGATCGGAGACCCAGTACTTC